The rows below give T cell receptor beta chains drawn from one sample of a study of CD8+CD57+ T cells in acquired aplastic anemia. TCRdb used MiXCR to reprocess the reads, holding one entry per CDR3 protein. The sample holds roughly 200,000 distinct CDR3 sequences; about 59% are singletons and the top ten take around 28%. The sequenced sample was sorted CD4+, CD8+, or CD8+CD57+ T cells (not recorded which) from PBMCs. The receptors originated from a human donor in good health. The CDR3 runs from the conserved cysteine through the conserved F or W. Fields, in order: J gene, clone size, D gene, V gene, CDR3 DNA, CDR3 protein. The D gene is left open where the match is weak. Size values are once, few and many counts, or a class for expanded clones, and some rows have none.

TRBJ2-3,NA,NA,TRBV7-2,TGTGCCAGCAGCTTACCGGGGGGCCGGGGCACAGATACGCAGTATTTT,CASSLPGGRGTDTQYF
TRBJ2-1,NA,NA,TRBV20-1,TGCAGTACCATGATGGGCTACAATGAGCAGTTCTTC,CSTMMGYNEQFF
TRBJ2-7,once,TRBD1,TRBV10-2,TGCGCCAGCAGCGGGCCGGGACAGGAAGGGCCCTTTGAGCAGTACTTC,CASSGPGQEGPFEQYF
TRBJ2-7,many,NA,TRBV13,TGTGCCAGCAGCGCCGGACGTACCGCCTACGAGCAGTACTTC,CASSAGRTAYEQYF
TRBJ1-4,NA,TRBD1,TRBV19,TGTGCCAGTAGTATCGGGACAGACTTTCAACTGTTTTTT,CASSIGTDFQLFF
TRBJ2-2,NA,NA,TRBV14,TGTGCCAGCAGCCAAGTGAGCGAACCCTTTAACAACTGGGAGCTGTTTTTT,CASSQVSEPFNNWELFF
TRBJ2-1,NA,NA,TRBV6-6,TGTGCCAGCAGAGCAGGACAGAACTACAATGAGCAGTTCTTC,CASRAGQNYNEQFF
TRBJ2-5,NA,NA,TRBV24-1,TGTGCCACCAGTGATGGAACAGGGTACCAAGAGACCCAGTACTTC,CATSDGTGYQETQYF
TRBJ2-7,few,TRBD2,TRBV9,TGTGCCAGCAGCGTGGGGGGGTCGGGCTACTACGAGCAGTACTTC,CASSVGGSGYYEQYF
TRBJ1-5,many,NA,TRBV27,TGTGCCAGCACCGAGGGACACCCGAAATCGGTGGAGCATTTT,CASTEGHPKSVEHF
TRBJ1-2,many,NA,TRBV7-2,TGTGCCAGCAGCTCCGGAGGGACCCCGGGTAGGGGTGGCTACACCTTC,CASSSGGTPGRGGYTF
TRBJ2-1,once,NA,TRBV12-3/TRBV12-4,TGTGCCAGCACCCGGTCAACTCACAATGAGCAGTTCTTC,CASTRSTHNEQFF
TRBJ1-1,many,NA,TRBV19,TGTGCCAGTAGCGTGACGGTATCCGGCACTGAAGCTTTCTTT,CASSVTVSGTEAFF
TRBJ2-6,NA,NA,TRBV20-1,TGCAGTGCTAGAGCAGGGGCTGGGGCCAACGTCCTGACTTTC,CSARAGAGANVLTF
TRBJ2-7,NA,TRBD1,TRBV4-3,TGCGCCAGCAGCCCTGAACCCGGGACAGGGGGCTACGAGCAGTACTTC,CASSPEPGTGGYEQYF
TRBJ2-3,many,TRBD2,TRBV7-6,TGTGCCAGCAGCTTAGCGCGGTCTAGCGGGAGTGGAACAGATACGCAGTATTTT,CASSLARSSGSGTDTQYF
TRBJ2-3,NA,NA,TRBV20-1,TGCAGTGCTAACACGGGCCCCATCGATACGCAGTATTTT,CSANTGPIDTQYF